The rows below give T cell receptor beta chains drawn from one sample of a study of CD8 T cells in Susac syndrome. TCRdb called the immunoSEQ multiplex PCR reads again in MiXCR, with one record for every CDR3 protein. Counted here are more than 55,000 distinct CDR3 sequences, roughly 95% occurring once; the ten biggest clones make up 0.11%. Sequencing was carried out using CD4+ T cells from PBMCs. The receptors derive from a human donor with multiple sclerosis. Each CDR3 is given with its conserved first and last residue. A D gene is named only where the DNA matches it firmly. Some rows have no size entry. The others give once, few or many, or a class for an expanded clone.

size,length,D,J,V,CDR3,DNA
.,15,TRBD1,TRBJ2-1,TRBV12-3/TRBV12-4,CASSSGQGARNEQFF,TGTGCCAGCAGTTCCGGACAGGGGGCGCGAAATGAGCAGTTCTTC
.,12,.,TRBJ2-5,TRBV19,CASSMEEETQYF,TGTGCCAGTAGTATGGAAGAAGAGACCCAGTACTTC
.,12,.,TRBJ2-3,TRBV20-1,CSASTGTDTQYF,TGCAGTGCTAGTACGGGCACAGATACGCAGTATTTT
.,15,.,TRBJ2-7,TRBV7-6,CASSPRTESSYEQYF,TGTGCCAGCAGCCCTCGGACGGAGAGCTCCTACGAGCAGTACTTC
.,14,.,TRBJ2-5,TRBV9,CASSVVRVTETQYF,TGTGCCAGCAGCGTAGTTCGAGTCACGGAGACCCAGTACTTC
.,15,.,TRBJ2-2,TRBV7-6,CASSTSTVNTGELFF,TGTGCCAGCAGCACCTCGACAGTCAACACCGGGGAGCTGTTTTTT
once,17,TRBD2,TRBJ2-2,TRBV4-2,CASSRRIAGTNTGELFF,TGTGCCAGCAGCCGAAGGATAGCGGGAACGAACACCGGGGAGCTGTTTTTT
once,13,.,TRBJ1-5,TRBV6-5,CASSYIRNQPQHF,TGTGCCAGCAGTTACATCCGGAATCAGCCCCAGCATTTT
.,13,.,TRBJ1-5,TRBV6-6,CASSDFTGQPQHF,TGTGCCAGCAGTGACTTCACGGGTCAGCCCCAGCATTTT
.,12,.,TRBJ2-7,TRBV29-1,CSVVSQVNEQYF,TGCAGCGTTGTTTCACAGGTCAACGAGCAGTACTTC
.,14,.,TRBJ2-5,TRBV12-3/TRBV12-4,CASSSWTDQETQYF,TGTGCCAGCAGTTCATGGACAGACCAAGAGACCCAGTACTTC
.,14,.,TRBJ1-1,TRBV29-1,CSVQPRQVVTEAFF,TGCAGCGTGCAGCCTAGACAGGTGGTCACTGAAGCTTTCTTT
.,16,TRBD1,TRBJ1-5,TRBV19,CASSIWWKQGIQPQHF,TGTGCCAGTAGTATCTGGTGGAAACAGGGGATTCAGCCCCAGCATTTT
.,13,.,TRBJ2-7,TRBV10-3,CAISELGSYEQYF,TGTGCCATCAGTGAACTGGGCTCCTACGAGCAGTACTTC
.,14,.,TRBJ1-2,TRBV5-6,CASSLVSGGYGYTF,TGTGCCAGCAGCTTGGTATCGGGAGGGTATGGCTACACCTTC